One and the same sample provided the 7 T cell receptor beta chains below, sequenced in a study of blood T cells in healthy people across ages. With a J-beta primer mix and a sample-barcoded 5' primer, a second PCR ran roughly 6 to 12 cycles. TCRdb independently ran MiXCR on the 5' RACE reads; one entry per CDR3 protein. The sample lists some 1,800,000 distinct CDR3 sequences, about two fifths occurring once. The sequencing input was blood. The receptors were sampled from a human donor in good health.

The chain combines TRBV3-1 with TRBJ2-7; D possibly uses TRBD1 or TRBD2 (5 bases each). V was shortened by 0 bases and J by 0 bases, with 9 bases between the two germline ends. This CDR3 has 15 amino acids. The germline V gene has CDR1 LGHDT and CDR2 YNNKEL (reference sequence). The CDR3 spells CASSQDLGDSYEQYF. In DNA form, the CDR3 reads TGTGCCAGCAGCCAAGATTTGGGGGACTCCTACGAGCAGTACTTC.

This clonotype has just a few counts. The chain uses TRBV27 and TRBJ1-2; the match to TRBD1 covers 9 bases. V dropped 8 bases and J dropped 7; count of bases not matched to a gene: 8. Germline CDR1 and CDR2: MNHEY and SMNVEV (reference sequence). The CDR3 totals 13 residues. CDR3 bases: TGTGCCAGCTTAGGACAGGGGATCGGTGGCTACACCTTC. Translation gives CASLGQGIGGYTF.

Concerning this clonotype: Compared with germline, one end of the junction differs, possibly owing to a read error. V and J are TRBV3-1 and TRBJ2-1; no clear D gene. Per the germline V gene, CDR1 is LGHDT and CDR2 is YNNKEL (reference sequence). The CDR3 runs 11 residues. This CDR3 reads CASSHIYEQDF. In DNA, the CDR3 is TGTGCCAGCAGCCATATATACGAGCAGGACTTC.

The chain uses TRBV24-1 and TRBJ1-2; D is uncertain. The CDR3 runs 12 residues. Trimming took off 0 bases at V and 7 bases at J, with 5 bases between the two ends. Germline V gene sequence: CDR1 KGHDR, CDR2 SFDVKD. CDR3 sequence reads: CATSDLSSGYTF. The CDR3 nucleotides read TGTGCCACCAGTGATTTGTCGTCTGGCTACACCTTC.

There are a few counts of this clonotype. In nucleotides, the CDR3 is TGTGCCAGCAGCCAAAAGGGTAGCTCCTACAATGAGCAGTTCTTC. The encoded protein is CASSQKGSSYNEQFF. This chain uses TRBV4-2 with TRBJ2-1; D remains unclear. With 2 bases removed from V and 0 bases from J, the gap between germline ends came to 8 bases. There are 15 residues in the CDR3. Germline CDR1 is LGHNA and CDR2 is YNFKEQ.

The CDR3 here is CASSFGRGGYTF. DNA of the CDR3: TGTGCCAGCAGCTTTGGACGGGGTGGCTACACCTTC. The chain combines TRBV7-9 with TRBJ1-2; D not certain. The CDR3 loop spans 12 amino acids. V was clipped by 3 bases and J by 7 bases, with 9 bases between them. Germline lookup yields CDR1 SEHNR and CDR2 FQNEAQ (reference sequence).

J is TRBJ1-1 and V is TRBV3-1; unclear D gene. V dropped 5 bases and J dropped 1 base, with 11 bases sitting between them. This CDR3 region has 14 residues. Germline CDR1 and CDR2: LGHDT and YNNKEL (reference sequence). In DNA, the CDR3 is TGTGCCAGCAGCTACTCCCATGGGAACACTGAAGCTTTCTTT. It codes for CASSYSHGNTEAFF.